The next 16 T cell receptor beta chains were all read from a single sample in a study of CD8 T cells in ankylosing spondylitis (dated by TCRdb to the late 2010s). Receptors were amplified or captured by 5' RACE. Sequenced using an Illumina HiSeq 2500. TCRdb reprocessed the public reads (quality trimming at Q25 with fastp, clone calling with MiXCR) and kept in-frame beta chains. Entries are consolidated by CDR3 protein sequence, retaining the most common genes and DNA. The sample table lists over 95,000 distinct CDR3 sequences, over 6.5% of them with a count of one. Jointly, the top ten make up more than 9.5% of the sample. The specimen sequenced was blood, either unsorted or a sorted T cell fraction (not recorded which). The receptors shown here come from a male donor with ankylosing spondylitis or in good health (not recorded which).

This clonotype was recorded at least ten times. The chain carries TRBV7-8 and TRBJ2-5; D uncertain. V gave up 5 bases and J gave up 3 bases, with 10 bases separating them. The CDR3 is made up of 13 amino acids. Germline loops: CDR1 SGHVS, CDR2 FQNEAQ. CDR3 region: CASSPTREETQYF. The CDR3 DNA is TGTGCCAGCAGCCCGACTCGCGAAGAGACCCAGTACTTC.

This clonotype occurred many times. J is TRBJ2-7 and V is TRBV5-1; 13 positions match TRBD2. Germline CDR1 reads SGHRS; CDR2 reads YFSETQ. This CDR3 has 19 residues. V lost 1 base to trimming and J lost 6 bases; unmatched junction nucleotides: 16. The CDR3 loop reads CASSLRHRGLAGPGSEQYF. The CDR3 DNA reads TGCGCCAGCAGCTTGAGGCATCGGGGACTAGCGGGACCAGGGAGCGAGCAGTACTTC.

As regards this clonotype: The junction and the germline gene differ at one end; a read error may be behind it. This rearrangement joins TRBV7-3 to TRBJ2-2; weak D call: TRBD2 (5 bases). Germline V gene sequence: CDR1 SGHTA, CDR2 FQGTGA. The CDR3 is made up of 15 amino acids. As DNA, the CDR3 is TGTGCCTGCAGCTTACTCGGGATAACCAACGGGGAGCTGTTTTTT. Translation gives CACSLLGITNGELFF.

This clonotype showed up many times. This CDR3 is CSANRGLNTEAFF. The CDR3 coding sequence is TGCAGTGCTAACAGGGGGCTTAACACTGAAGCTTTCTTT. The chain links TRBV20-1 to TRBJ1-1, with 9 nucleotides matching TRBD1. The V gene's germline CDR1 is DFQATT and CDR2 SNEGSKA (reference sequence). V dropped 4 bases and J dropped 2; count of bases not matched to a gene: 2. The CDR3 runs to 13 residues.

At least ten counts were recorded for this clonotype. The rearrangement links TRBV4-3 to TRBJ2-3, with 10 nucleotides matching TRBD2. This CDR3 has 17 amino acids. The V segment lost 0 bases and the J segment 5 bases; nucleotides outside the gene matches: 8. The germline CDR1 and CDR2 sequences are LGHNA and YSLEER. The CDR3: CASSQDPSGGALDTQYF. The CDR3 DNA is TGCGCCAGCAGCCAAGATCCCAGCGGGGGGGCCTTAGATACGCAGTATTTT.

This clonotype was recorded many times. This chain uses TRBV4-3 with TRBJ1-2; 8 bases are a match to TRBD1. V dropped 0 bases and J dropped 5; count of bases not matched to a gene: 5. In germline, CDR1 is LGHNA, CDR2 YSLEER. The CDR3 runs 15 residues. CDR3 region: CASSQEAGGGYGYTF. The CDR3, as DNA: TGCGCCAGCAGCCAAGAAGCAGGGGGCGGTTATGGCTACACCTTC.

This clonotype has a count of ten or more. The chain couples TRBV6-4 to TRBJ1-5; TRBD1 aligns across 7 bases. The CDR3 consists of 14 residues. Germline CDR1 is MRHNA and CDR2 is SNTAGT. The J segment lost 11 bases and the V segment lost 3 bases, leaving 10 bases of the junction unmatched. This chain's CDR3 is CASSESPLQGAQHF. CDR3 bases: TGTGCCAGCAGTGAATCGCCCCTCCAGGGGGCCCAGCATTTT.

The table lists this clonotype with a few counts. The chain couples TRBV4-2 to TRBJ1-2; no clear D. Deletions cut 0 bases from V and 4 bases from J, with 15 bases between. The CDR3 runs 16 residues. Germline CDR1 LGHNA, CDR2 YNFKEQ. CDR3 sequence: CASSQEAPSLFYGYTF. CDR3 DNA: TGTGCCAGCAGCCAAGAAGCCCCGAGCCTCTTCTATGGCTACACCTTC.

Many counts were recorded for this clonotype. The gene calls are TRBV6-2 or TRBV6-3 and TRBJ2-5; D is unresolved. The CDR3 consists of 10 residues. V gave up 5 bases and J gave up 4 bases, with 2 bases separating them. The germline V gene has CDR1 MNHEY and CDR2 SVGEGT. The CDR3 region has the DNA TGTGCCAGCAGTCGAGAGACCCAGTACTTC. Its protein is CASSRETQYF.

This clonotype appeared many times. The rearrangement links TRBV3-1 to TRBJ2-3; 14 nucleotides line up with TRBD2. V was clipped by 4 bases and J by 3 bases; unmatched bases: 6. This CDR3 comprises 17 residues. Germline CDR1 and CDR2: LGHDT and YNNKEL (reference sequence). CDR3 loop: CASSPGTSGSRTDTQYF. The CDR3 region has the DNA TGTGCCAGCAGCCCCGGGACTAGCGGGAGTAGGACAGATACGCAGTATTTT.

The table lists this clonotype with a few counts. The chain carries TRBV6-1 and TRBJ2-1, with 9 bases identical to TRBD2. The CDR3 is 14 residues long. After removal of 5 bases from V and 6 bases from J, the junction contained 5 bases not matched to a gene. Germline CDR1 MNHNS, CDR2 SASEGT. CDR3 residues: CASSRTAGGNEQFF. For the CDR3, the DNA is TGTGCCAGCAGTCGCACAGCGGGAGGCAATGAGCAGTTCTTC.

Many counts were recorded for this clonotype. The rearrangement links TRBV20-1 to TRBJ1-5, with 8 bases matching TRBD1. The germline V gene has CDR1 DFQATT and CDR2 SNEGSKA (reference sequence). The J segment lost 1 base and the V segment lost 6 bases, leaving 5 bases of the junction unmatched. The CDR3 covers 14 residues. CDR3 sequence (DNA): TGCAGTGCCATGCAGGGGGCGAGCAATCAGCCCCAGCATTTT. It encodes CSAMQGASNQPQHF.

This clonotype was recorded many times. This chain connects TRBV5-1 to TRBJ2-5; D may be TRBD2 (7 bases). The length of the CDR3 is 17 residues. CDR1 and CDR2 from the germline V gene are SGHRS and YFSETQ. The V end was cut by 7 bases, the J end by 2 bases, with 24 bases between. CDR3 nucleotide sequence: TGCGCCAGCGGTCCACCCGGGGGGCGGCCTGATCAAGAGACCCAGTACTTC. Translation: CASGPPGGRPDQETQYF.

A few counts support this clonotype. The chain has TRBV19 and TRBJ2-3, with TRBD2 matching over 7 bases. The V gene's germline CDR1 is LNHDA and CDR2 SQIVND (reference sequence). The CDR3 has 15 residues. With V trimmed by 6 bases and J by 4 bases, 10 bases remained unmatched. In DNA, the CDR3 is TGTGCCAGTAGCCCTGGGGGGGAGAAGTCAGATACGCAGTATTTT. Its protein is CASSPGGEKSDTQYF. The full variable domain, in which reference TRBV19 and TRBJ2-3 provide the parts outside the CDR3, is DGGITQSPKYLFRKEGQNVTLSCEQNLNHDAMYWYRQDPGQGLRLIYYSQIVNDFQKGDIAEGYSVSREKKESFPLTVTSAQKNPTAFYLCASSPGGEKSDTQYFGPGTRLTVL.

This clonotype occurred many times. The chain combines TRBV6-6 with TRBJ2-7; unclear D gene. The V and J ends lost 6 bases and 7 bases respectively, with 10 bases between them. This CDR3 region has 11 residues. Per the germline V gene, CDR1 is MNHNY and CDR2 is SVGAGI (reference sequence). CDR3 sequence: CASSHVGEQYF. The CDR3 region has the DNA TGTGCCAGCAGCCATGTAGGGGAGCAGTACTTC.

Ten or more counts support this clonotype. The V gene is TRBV20-1, the J gene TRBJ1-2; 7 bases fit TRBD1. After removal of 3 bases from V and 4 bases from J, the junction contained 11 bases not matched to a gene. This CDR3 has 15 residues. In germline, CDR1 is DFQATT, CDR2 SNEGSKA (reference sequence). DNA for the CDR3: TGCAGTGCTAGTAGGGGGCTAAGTTCCAGCTATGGCTACACCTTC. Translated, it gives CSASRGLSSSYGYTF.